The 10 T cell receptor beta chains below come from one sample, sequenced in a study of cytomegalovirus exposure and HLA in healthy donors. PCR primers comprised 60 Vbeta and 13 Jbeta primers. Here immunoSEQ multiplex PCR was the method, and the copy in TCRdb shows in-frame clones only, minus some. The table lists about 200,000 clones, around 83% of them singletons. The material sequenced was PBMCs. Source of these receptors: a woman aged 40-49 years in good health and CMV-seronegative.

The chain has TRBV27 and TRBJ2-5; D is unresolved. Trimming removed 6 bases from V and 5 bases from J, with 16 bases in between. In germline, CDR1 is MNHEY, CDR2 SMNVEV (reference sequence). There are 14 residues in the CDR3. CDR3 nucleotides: TGTGCCAGCAGCCCCCTGAGTGGTTCCGAGACCCAGTACTTC. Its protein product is CASSPLSGSETQYF.

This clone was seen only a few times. The CDR3 here is CATRDGSSYEQYF. The DNA of the CDR3 is TGTGCCACCAGAGACGGGAGCTCCTACGAGCAGTACTTC. The chain carries TRBV6-6 and TRBJ2-7, with D possibly matching TRBD2 (6 bases). V lost 10 bases and J 0 bases, leaving 13 bases between the germline ends. The CDR3 is 13 amino acids. Germline assignment: CDR1 MNHNY and CDR2 SVGAGI (reference sequence).

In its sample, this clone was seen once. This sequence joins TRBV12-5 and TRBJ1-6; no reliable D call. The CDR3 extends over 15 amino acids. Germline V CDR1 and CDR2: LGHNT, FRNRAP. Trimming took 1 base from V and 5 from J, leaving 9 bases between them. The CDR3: CASGLDTVNNSPLHF. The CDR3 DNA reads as TGTGCTAGTGGTTTGGATACTGTAAATAATTCACCCCTCCACTTT.

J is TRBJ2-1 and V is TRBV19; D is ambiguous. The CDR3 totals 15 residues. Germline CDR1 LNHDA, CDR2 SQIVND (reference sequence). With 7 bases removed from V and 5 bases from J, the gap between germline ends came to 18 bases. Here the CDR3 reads CASTLTTRRDNEQFF. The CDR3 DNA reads TGTGCCAGTACCCTCACTACGCGGAGAGACAATGAGCAGTTCTTC.

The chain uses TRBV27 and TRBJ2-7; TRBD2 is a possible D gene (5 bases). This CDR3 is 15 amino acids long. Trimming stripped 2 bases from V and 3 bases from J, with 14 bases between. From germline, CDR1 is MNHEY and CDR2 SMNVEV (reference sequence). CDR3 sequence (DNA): TGTGCCAGCAGTTTACGGCGAGGAGGCGGCTACGAGCAGTACTTC. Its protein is CASSLRRGGGYEQYF.

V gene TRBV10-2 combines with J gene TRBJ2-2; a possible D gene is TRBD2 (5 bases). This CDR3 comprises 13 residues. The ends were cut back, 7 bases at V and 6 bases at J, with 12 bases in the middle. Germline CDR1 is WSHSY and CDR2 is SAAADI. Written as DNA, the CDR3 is TGCGCCAGCAATCAGTTTAGCGCCGGGGAGCTGTTTTTT. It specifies CASNQFSAGELFF.

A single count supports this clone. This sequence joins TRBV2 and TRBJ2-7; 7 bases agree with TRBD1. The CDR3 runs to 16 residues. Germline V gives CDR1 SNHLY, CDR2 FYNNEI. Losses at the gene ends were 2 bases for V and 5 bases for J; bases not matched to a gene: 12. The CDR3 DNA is TGTGCCAGCAGTGAAACGAGGGGGCAAACCCGAAACGAGCAGTACTTC. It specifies CASSETRGQTRNEQYF.

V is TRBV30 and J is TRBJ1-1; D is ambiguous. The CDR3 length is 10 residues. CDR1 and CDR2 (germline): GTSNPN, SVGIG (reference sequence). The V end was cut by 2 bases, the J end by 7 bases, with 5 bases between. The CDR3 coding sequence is TGTGCCTGGAGTTTCGGTGAAGCTTTCTTT. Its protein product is CAWSFGEAFF.

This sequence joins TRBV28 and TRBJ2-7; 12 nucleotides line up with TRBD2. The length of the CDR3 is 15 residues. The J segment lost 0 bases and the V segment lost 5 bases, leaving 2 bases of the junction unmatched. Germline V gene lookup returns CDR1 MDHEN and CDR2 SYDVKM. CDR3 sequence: CASSTTSGGSYEQYF. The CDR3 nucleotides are TGTGCCAGCAGTACGACTAGCGGGGGCTCCTACGAGCAGTACTTC.

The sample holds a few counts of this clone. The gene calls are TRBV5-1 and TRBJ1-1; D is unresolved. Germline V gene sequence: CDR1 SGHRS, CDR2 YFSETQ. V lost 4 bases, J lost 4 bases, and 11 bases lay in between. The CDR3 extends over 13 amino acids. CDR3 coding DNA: TGCGCCAGCAGCCAGTCGCCGGGCACTGAAGCTTTCTTT. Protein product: CASSQSPGTEAFF.